This TCR beta chain emerged from a study of T cells after yellow fever vaccination. For the study at large: With SMART-Seq v4 Ultra Low Input, the fractions containing low cell numbers were prepared.

Each CDR3 protein is one row after TCRdb ran MiXCR on the 5' RACE reads. The sample consists of hundreds of thousands of distinct CDR3 sequences, around 3.9% of them appearing once. Study-wide points: Relatively few clonotypes were ones that appeared in both CD4 and CD8 compartments.

This clonotype was detected ten times or more. Its matching antigen is unknown. CDR1 is SGHRS, CDR2 YFSETQ, per germline. The CDR3 runs to 18 residues. V was pared by 0 bases and J by 4 bases, with 7 bases of the junction left unmatched. The V gene is TRBV5-1, the J gene TRBJ2-3, with 14 positions matching TRBD2. The source is a man aged 18 to 30 who received the YFV17D yellow fever vaccine. Specimen: PBMCs, collected on the day of the yellow fever booster vaccination. The CDR3 DNA reads as TGCGCCAGCAGCTTGGCCGGACTAGCGGGGGGACGAGCAGATACGCAGTATTTT. Translating it yields CASSLAGLAGGRADTQYF. The full variable domain, completed using reference TRBV5-1 and TRBJ2-3, is KAGVTQTPRYLIKTRGQQVTLSCSPISGHRSVSWYQQTPGQGLQFLFEYFSETQRNKGNFPGRFSGRQFSNSRSEMNVSTLELGDSALYLCASSLAGLAGGRADTQYFGPGTRLTVL.